The text below deals with one T cell receptor beta chain. Its cognate antigen is unknown. This specimen comes from a study of T cell repertoires in cytomegalovirus infection. Study conclusions and caveats: Based on cumulative public TCR beta family frequency, carriers of CMV plus the relevant HLA were identified. Dominant in the ex vivo response were TCR beta clonotypes restricted by HLA-C and specific for CMV.

CDR3 length equals 20 residues. Trimming cost V 2 bases and J 0 bases; bases outside gene matches: 12. Per germline, CDR1 KGHSH and CDR2 LQKENI. MiXCR, applied by TCRdb to the reads, yields one record per CDR3 protein. The sample records a few hundred thousand distinct CDR3 sequences, over 7.5% being singletons. The specimen was PBMCs. The chain links TRBV18 to TRBJ1-4; 10 positions agree with TRBD1. The clonotype was recovered from a human donor in good health (CMV status not recorded). Some clones in this sample may be carry-over from other donors' samples. Here the CDR3 DNA reads TGTGCCAGCTCACCATACCCCGCGGGACAGGGGATTGCAACTAATGAAAAACTGTTTTTT. Translating gives CASSPYPAGQGIATNEKLFF.